This T cell receptor beta chain appears in the sequencing data of a study of vaccination effects on CD4 cells after COVID-19. Assay: immunoSEQ multiplex PCR; the TCRdb copy retains only in-frame clones and omits some. The table has roughly 73,000 clones, under 85% seen once. A word on this clone: Its cognate antigen is unknown.

ViraFEST assay sequencing came after antigen-specific CD4+ T cells were expanded with viral peptide pools. Following an approximately ten-day culture, CD4+ T cells were purified. The person had PCR-confirmed SARS-CoV-2 infection between March and December 2020. This sequence originates from a human donor who had a prior SARS-CoV-2 infection. Sequenced here: CD4+ T cells from PBMCs cultured with HIV peptides, sampled before COVID-19 vaccination. Subset: HIV-1 Nef peptide pool negative control/reference culture.

This CDR3 reads CASSYTGVVTEAFF. CDR3 nucleotide sequence: TGTGCCAGCAGCTATACAGGGGTGGTCACTGAAGCTTTCTTT. This rearrangement joins TRBV7-8 to TRBJ1-1; 7 bases map to TRBD1. Trimming cost V 4 bases and J 4 bases; bases outside gene matches: 6. Germline V gene data show CDR1 as SGHVS and CDR2 as FQNEAQ. The CDR3 runs 14 residues.